These T cell receptor beta chains were read from a single sample in a study of T cell responses to AZD1222 COVID-19 vaccine. Profiled with immunoSEQ multiplex PCR; TCRdb holds only in-frame clones, not every one. Of under 150,000 clones in the sample, 90% were seen once. Sequenced here: peripheral blood, sampled 28 days after the second AZD1222 dose. The receptors shown here come from an adult who received the AZD1222 COVID-19 vaccine. Each CDR3 is given with its conserved first and last residue. The D gene is left open where the match is weak. Size tells how often a clone was seen (once, few, many) or the class of an expanded clone, and some rows leave it out.

CDR3nt: TGTGCCAGCAGTGAACCAGGACGGGATCGGGGCACCATATATTTT
CDR3aa: CASSEPGRDRGTIYF
d_gene: -
abundance: -
j_gene: TRBJ1-3
v_gene: TRBV6-1

CDR3nt: TGTGCCAGCAGCTTAGGGGAGCGGAGCACAGATACGCAGTATTTT
CDR3aa: CASSLGERSTDTQYF
d_gene: -
abundance: -
j_gene: TRBJ2-3
v_gene: TRBV7-3

CDR3nt: TGTGCCAGCAGCCAAGAGGCAGGGGGCTCTGAAAAACTGTTTTTT
CDR3aa: CASSQEAGGSEKLFF
d_gene: TRBD1
abundance: few
j_gene: TRBJ1-4
v_gene: TRBV4-2

CDR3nt: TGTGCCAGCAGTGAGCAATCCGGGCTGAGCACTGAAGCTTTCTTT
CDR3aa: CASSEQSGLSTEAFF
d_gene: -
abundance: -
j_gene: TRBJ1-1
v_gene: TRBV2

CDR3nt: TGTGCCAGTACCGAAGGGCTAATGGTTGTCGGGGAGCTGTTTTTT
CDR3aa: CASTEGLMVVGELFF
d_gene: -
abundance: -
j_gene: TRBJ2-2
v_gene: TRBV19

CDR3nt: TGTGCCTGGCGTTCGGGGGACTCCTTACTGGACACCATATATTTT
CDR3aa: CAWRSGDSLLDTIYF
d_gene: -
abundance: -
j_gene: TRBJ1-3
v_gene: TRBV30

CDR3nt: TGTGCCAGCAGCTTGGCCGACAGGGGAATAGGAAACACCATATATTTT
CDR3aa: CASSLADRGIGNTIYF
d_gene: TRBD1
abundance: -
j_gene: TRBJ1-3
v_gene: TRBV7-9

CDR3nt: TGTGCCAGCAGCTTAGATCGGGACAGTCAGACCCAGTACTTC
CDR3aa: CASSLDRDSQTQYF
d_gene: TRBD1
abundance: -
j_gene: TRBJ2-5
v_gene: TRBV11-2

CDR3nt: TGTGCCAGCAGTTACCGAGCGCCTAGCACAGATACGCAGTATTTT
CDR3aa: CASSYRAPSTDTQYF
d_gene: -
abundance: once
j_gene: TRBJ2-3
v_gene: TRBV6-5

CDR3nt: TGTGCCAGCAGCCAAGATGGGGCCGGGGGAAAGGGCTACACCTTC
CDR3aa: CASSQDGAGGKGYTF
d_gene: -
abundance: -
j_gene: TRBJ1-2
v_gene: TRBV3-1/TRBV3-2

CDR3nt: TGTGCCTGGAGTAGAAAGCTAGCGGGGGAGCAGTACTTC
CDR3aa: CAWSRKLAGEQYF
d_gene: TRBD2
abundance: -
j_gene: TRBJ2-7
v_gene: TRBV30

CDR3nt: TGTGCCAGCAGCTTAGGGACTAGCCCCTTGGATGAGCAGTTCTTC
CDR3aa: CASSLGTSPLDEQFF
d_gene: TRBD2
abundance: once
j_gene: TRBJ2-1
v_gene: TRBV9

CDR3nt: TGTGCCAGCAGTTTAGTCGGGAGCACTGGAAACACCATATATTTT
CDR3aa: CASSLVGSTGNTIYF
d_gene: -
abundance: -
j_gene: TRBJ1-3
v_gene: TRBV28

CDR3nt: TGTGCCAGCAGTTTATTGGCCAATAATTCACCCCTCCACTTT
CDR3aa: CASSLLANNSPLHF
d_gene: -
abundance: once
j_gene: TRBJ1-6
v_gene: TRBV28